This T cell receptor beta chain was recorded in a study of spatial heterogeneity in lung cancer. Study observations and caveats: Expanded intratumoral alpha and beta TCR counts tracked tumor mutation counts.

The length of the CDR3 is 16 residues. Germline CDR1 reads KGHSH; CDR2 reads LQKENI. V lost 3 bases to trimming and J lost 1 base; unmatched junction nucleotides: 8. This sample's time point: sample taken at primary tumor resection. In this sample, this clonotype is medium-sized. Its antigen remains unidentified. Single TCR cDNA molecules each had their own unique molecular identifier. Via MiXCR, TCRdb re-called the 5' RACE reads, giving one row per CDR3 protein. The sample records roughly 5,200 distinct CDR3 sequences, more than 7.5% being singletons. The material sequenced was lung tumor tissue, taken at surgery. The TCR sequence derives from a male donor with early-stage non-small cell lung cancer. The chain recombines TRBV18 with TRBJ1-1; 7 nucleotides line up with TRBD1. The CDR3 loop reads CASSPVQGQPNTEAFF. As DNA, the CDR3 is TGTGCCAGCTCACCCGTACAGGGACAGCCGAACACTGAAGCTTTCTTT. The full variable domain, in which reference TRBV18 and TRBJ1-1 provide the parts outside the CDR3, is NAGVMQNPRHLVRRRGQEARLRCSPMKGHSHVYWYRQLPEEGLKFMVYLQKENIIDESGMPKERFSAEFPKEGPSILRIQQVVRGDSAAYFCASSPVQGQPNTEAFFGQGTRLTVV.